A selection of T cell receptor beta chains follows, all from one sample in a study of OX40 agonist ivuxolimab in advanced cancers. The protocol was immunoSEQ multiplex PCR, while the TCRdb copy is restricted to in-frame clones and leaves out a portion. This table holds 95,000 to 110,000 clones, approximately 90% found once. This material consisted of CD4+ or CD8+ T cells sorted from blood, taken in a trial of the OX40 agonist ivuxolimab. All receptors come from an adult with an advanced solid tumor such as melanoma, head and neck, liver or kidney cancer. The CDR3 runs from the conserved cysteine through the conserved F or W.

j_gene: TRBJ2-1
v_gene: TRBV5-4
CDR3aa: CASSQGTSGRVRNEQFF

j_gene: TRBJ1-2
v_gene: TRBV7-2
CDR3aa: CASSSGAGVYGYTF

j_gene: TRBJ2-3
v_gene: TRBV5-1
CDR3aa: CASSLPTSGSSPSTDTQYF

j_gene: TRBJ2-1
v_gene: TRBV6-1
CDR3aa: CASSVEASGNYNEQFF

j_gene: TRBJ2-2
v_gene: TRBV10-3
CDR3aa: CAITKSDRTDTGELFF

j_gene: TRBJ2-7
v_gene: TRBV27
CDR3aa: CASSSRTGHEQYF

j_gene: TRBJ1-2
v_gene: TRBV28
CDR3aa: CASWAVNYGYTF

j_gene: TRBJ2-7
v_gene: TRBV9
CDR3aa: CASSSPGDEQYF

j_gene: TRBJ2-7
v_gene: TRBV28
CDR3aa: CASRSAGTGKVEQYF

j_gene: TRBJ1-5
v_gene: TRBV28
CDR3aa: CASRQGGDQPQHF

j_gene: TRBJ2-7
v_gene: TRBV30
CDR3aa: CAGDRGTYEQYF

j_gene: TRBJ1-5
v_gene: TRBV5-1
CDR3aa: CASSSVGGNQPQHF

j_gene: TRBJ2-1
v_gene: TRBV15
CDR3aa: CATSRGDSSYNEQFF

j_gene: TRBJ2-2
v_gene: TRBV6-5
CDR3aa: CASSYSIGVATGELFF

j_gene: TRBJ2-3
v_gene: TRBV28
CDR3aa: CASGSGGSTDTQYF

j_gene: TRBJ2-3
v_gene: TRBV10-2
CDR3aa: CASRRTSASTDTQYF

j_gene: TRBJ2-7
v_gene: TRBV13
CDR3aa: CASSFKSGRPPNEQYF

j_gene: TRBJ2-3
v_gene: TRBV5-1
CDR3aa: CASSSGLAGPTDTQYF

j_gene: TRBJ1-1
v_gene: TRBV6-6
CDR3aa: CASSYRDSNTEAFF

j_gene: TRBJ1-5
v_gene: TRBV5-1
CDR3aa: CASSPEGQGHQPQHF

j_gene: TRBJ1-2
v_gene: TRBV5-1
CDR3aa: CASSLAGQGATIYGYTF